This TCR beta chain is from a study of cytomegalovirus exposure and HLA in healthy donors. Study details: Caucasian-associated ancestry cluster membership applied to about 80% of around 400 genotyped donors. Whole-study results and caveats: Many donors shared some public TCRs, even though most TCR sequences were rare.

The PCR ran on 60 Vbeta and 13 Jbeta primers. The method was immunoSEQ multiplex PCR; TCRdb's version includes in-frame clones alone and lacks a portion of them. The repertoire holds approximately 130,000 clones, with 81% as singletons. Turning to this clone: The antigen is not known.

The origin of this receptor is a woman aged 40 to 50 in good health and CMV-seropositive. Sequences were obtained from PBMCs.

CDR3 loop: CASKQVGTYNEQFF. The CDR3 region has the DNA TGTGCCAGCAAACAGGTAGGAACCTACAATGAGCAGTTCTTC. The chain couples TRBV28 to TRBJ2-1, with TRBD1 as a possible D gene (5 bases). The CDR3 spans 14 residues. With 7 bases removed from V and 2 bases from J, the gap between germline ends came to 12 bases. The germline V gene encodes CDR1 MDHEN and CDR2 SYDVKM. Combining the CDR3 with reference TRBV28 and TRBJ2-1 gives the whole variable domain DVKVTQSSRYLVKRTGEKVFLECVQDMDHENMFWYRQDPGLGLRLIYFSYDVKMKEKGDIPEGYSVSREKKERFSLILESASTNQTSMYLCASKQVGTYNEQFFGPGTRLTVL.